One sample yielded the 30 T cell receptor beta chains listed below, sequenced in a study of cytomegalovirus exposure and HLA in healthy donors. PCR was performed using 60 Vbeta and 13 Jbeta primers. Assay used: immunoSEQ multiplex PCR; TCRdb lists only in-frame clones, some missing. This sample has about 190,000 clones, with 65% to 75% found just once. The sample was PBMCs. These receptors all come from a man aged 30-40 years in good health and CMV-seropositive.

CDR3 nucleotide sequence: TGTGCCAGCAGCTTGACTAGGAAGGCTGCGAATTACGAGCAGTACTTC. Translating it yields CASSLTRKAANYEQYF. V gene TRBV7-3 combines with J gene TRBJ2-7; a weak D match, TRBD2 (6 bases). The CDR3 loop spans 16 amino acids. The germline gives CDR1 SGHTA, CDR2 FQGTGA. Trimming pared 3 bases from V and 4 bases from J, leaving 19 bases between. The whole variable domain, filled in from reference TRBV7-3 and TRBJ2-7, reads GAGVSQTPSNKVTEKGKYVELRCDPISGHTALYWYRQSLGQGPEFLIYFQGTGAADDSGLPNDRFFAVRPEGSVSTLKIQRTERGDSAVYLCASSLTRKAANYEQYFGPGTRLTVT.

With regard to this clone: The junction does not match germline at one end; this may be a read error. The DNA of the CDR3 is TGTGCCAGCAGTTACCTTCTAGCGGGGAACACCGGGGAGCTGTTTTTT. Translating it yields CASSYLLAGNTGELFF. This chain uses TRBV10-3 with TRBJ2-2; 8 bases align to TRBD2. Germline CDR1 ENHRY, CDR2 SYGVKD. This CDR3 spans 16 amino acids.

The V gene is TRBV7-9, the J gene TRBJ1-5, with 9 bases identical to TRBD1. This CDR3 region has 15 residues. In germline, CDR1 is SEHNR, CDR2 FQNEAQ (reference sequence). V lost 5 bases to trimming and J lost 7 bases; unmatched junction nucleotides: 9. CDR3 loop: CASSTDGDRVQPQHF. CDR3 in DNA: TGTGCCAGCAGCACGGATGGGGACAGGGTGCAGCCCCAGCATTTT.

The V call is TRBV28, the J call TRBJ2-7; TRBD2 matches at 9 bases. V dropped 6 bases and J dropped 6; count of bases not matched to a gene: 9. The CDR3 spans 14 residues. Germline V CDR1 and CDR2: MDHEN, SYDVKM. The CDR3 spells CASRLSGGRGEQYF. The CDR3 region has the DNA TGTGCCAGCAGACTAAGCGGGGGGAGAGGCGAGCAGTACTTC.

This chain joins TRBV6-1 and TRBJ2-1; D is possibly TRBD1 (7 bases). Germline V gene sequence: CDR1 MNHNS, CDR2 SASEGT. CDR3 length: 14 residues. V lost 8 bases, J lost 4 bases, and 15 bases lay in between. CDR3: CASEGAGPYNEQFF. The CDR3 nucleotides are TGTGCCAGCGAGGGGGCGGGGCCTTACAATGAGCAGTTCTTC.

This clone was detected only a few times. The CDR3: CASSSSVYPNEQFF. The CDR3 DNA reads as TGTGCCAGCAGTTCTAGCGTTTATCCCAATGAGCAGTTCTTC. The chain uses TRBV28 and TRBJ2-1; D is perhaps TRBD2 (6 bases). CDR1 is MDHEN and CDR2 is SYDVKM in the germline V gene. This CDR3 is 14 amino acids long. Trimming removed 4 bases from V and 6 bases from J, with 13 bases in between.

This clone was detected only once. In nucleotides, the CDR3 is TGTGCCAGCAGTTCCCGGACAGGGTTTGAAGCTTTCTTT. As protein: CASSSRTGFEAFF. The chain couples TRBV27 to TRBJ1-1, with 8 bases fitting TRBD1. This CDR3 is built from 13 residues. V shed 4 bases and J 7 bases; nucleotides not matched to a gene: 5. CDR1 is MNHEY, CDR2 SMNVEV, per germline (reference sequence).

V usage is TRBV18 and J usage is TRBJ1-2; TRBD1 is a possible D gene (6 bases). The CDR3 is made up of 18 amino acids. The V end was cut by 7 bases, the J end by 0 bases, with 24 bases between. The germline gives CDR1 KGHSH, CDR2 LQKENI. Here the CDR3 reads CASFQGGTGSLANYGYTF. CDR3 DNA: TGTGCCAGCTTCCAAGGAGGTACAGGGTCTCTCGCTAACTATGGCTACACCTTC.

This clone has just one count. One end of the junction is discordant with germline, which a read error may explain. The chain uses TRBV29-1 and TRBJ1-4; 7 bases are a match to TRBD1. Germline CDR1 and CDR2: SQVTM and ANQGSEA. The CDR3 is made up of 11 amino acids. CDR3 coding DNA: TGTTCGGGACAGACTAATGAAAAACTGTTTTTT. Protein product: CSGQTNEKLFF. Full variable domain (rest looked up from reference TRBV29-1 and TRBJ1-4): SAVISQKPSRDICQRGTSLTIQCQVDSQVTMMFWYRQQPGQSLTLIATANQGSEATYESGFVIDKFPISRPNLTFSTLTVSNMSPEDSSIYLCSGQTNEKLFFGSGTQLSVL.

This sequence joins TRBV7-2 and TRBJ2-3; 13 nucleotides match TRBD2. Germline CDR1 reads SGHTA; CDR2 reads FQGNSA. The length of the CDR3 is 18 residues. The ends lost 2 bases at V and 3 bases at J; junction bases unmatched: 8. CDR3 residues: CASSLIPTSGRATDTQYF. The CDR3, as DNA: TGTGCCAGCAGCTTAATTCCCACTAGCGGGAGGGCGACAGATACGCAGTATTTT.

The chain couples TRBV7-9 to TRBJ1-5; D remains unclear. Germline V lookup: CDR1 SEHNR, CDR2 FQNEAQ (reference sequence). CDR3 length equals 13 residues. Trimming cost V 7 bases and J 4 bases, with 11 bases left between them. CDR3 protein: CASIRLLNQPQHF. CDR3 coding DNA: TGTGCCAGCATCAGACTGCTAAATCAGCCCCAGCATTTT. The complete variable domain, with remaining parts taken from reference TRBV7-9 and TRBJ1-5, reads DTGVSQNPRHKITKRGQNVTFRCDPISEHNRLYWYRQTLGQGPEFLTYFQNEAQLEKSRLLSDRFSAERPKGSFSTLEIQRTEQGDSAMYLCASIRLLNQPQHFGDGTRLSIL.

The chain is built from TRBV6-6 and TRBJ2-1; TRBD1 matches at 9 bases. CDR3 length: 14 residues. Trimming took 3 bases from V and 5 from J; bases not matched to a gene: 2. Germline V gene sequence: CDR1 MNHNY, CDR2 SVGAGI (reference sequence). The CDR3 DNA reads as TGTGCCAGCAGTTATGGACAGGGGAACAATGAGCAGTTCTTC. This translates into CASSYGQGNNEQFF.

The V gene is TRBV30, the J gene TRBJ1-2, with TRBD1 matching 7 bases. J was trimmed by 7 bases and V by 3 bases; bases with no gene match: 8. Germline V CDR1 and CDR2: GTSNPN, SVGIG (reference sequence). The CDR3 spans 13 residues. The CDR3 DNA follows: TGTGCCTGGAGATTCGGGACAGCAGGTGGCTACACCTTC. It yields the protein CAWRFGTAGGYTF.

The genes are TRBV10-2 and TRBJ1-3, with D perhaps TRBD1 (6 bases). V shed 10 bases and J shed 2 bases, with 24 bases lying between them. From germline, CDR1 is WSHSY and CDR2 SAAADI. The length of the CDR3 is 17 residues. This chain's CDR3 is CATRDGQNSSPGNTIYF. Here the CDR3 DNA reads TGCGCCACCAGGGACGGACAGAATTCTTCCCCTGGAAACACCATATATTTT.

In its sample, this clone was seen once. The chain recombines TRBV7-9 with TRBJ2-7; 7 bases are a match to TRBD1. Germline CDR1 is SEHNR and CDR2 is FQNEAQ (reference sequence). V lost 7 bases, J lost 5 bases, and 5 bases stayed unmatched. There are 12 residues in the CDR3. The CDR3: CASTKGADEQYF. CDR3 in DNA: TGTGCCAGCACCAAGGGGGCCGACGAGCAGTACTTC.

The rearrangement uses TRBV6-5 and TRBJ2-3; unclear D gene. The V gene's germline CDR1 is MNHEY and CDR2 SVGAGI. The CDR3 has 15 residues. V gave up 0 bases and J gave up 1 base, with 8 bases separating them. In nucleotides, the CDR3 is TGTGCCAGCAGTTACTCGCAACATGGCACAGATACGCAGTATTTT. It codes for CASSYSQHGTDTQYF.

V gene TRBV10-3 combines with J gene TRBJ2-3, with 9 bases fitting TRBD2. Germline values: CDR1 ENHRY, CDR2 SYGVKD. V shed 9 bases, J shed 6 bases, and the junction held 10 bases outside the gene matches. The CDR3 covers 14 residues. Written as DNA, the CDR3 is TGTGCCATTGCGACTAGCGGCTATGGGGATACGCAGTATTTT. Its translation: CAIATSGYGDTQYF.

This chain joins TRBV10-3 and TRBJ1-4; 8 bases are a match to TRBD1. V lost 10 bases and J lost 8; bases outside the gene matches: 9. CDR3 length: 13 residues. Germline V CDR1 and CDR2: ENHRY, SYGVKD. CDR3 nucleotides: TGTGCCACAAAGACAGGGGAAGAGGAAAAACTGTTTTTT. As protein: CATKTGEEEKLFF.

V is TRBV7-6 and J is TRBJ2-6; no clear D gene. CDR3 length: 15 residues. Trimming cost V 5 bases and J 4 bases, with 12 bases left between them. Germline V gene data show CDR1 as SGHVS and CDR2 as FNYEAQ. The CDR3 DNA reads as TGTGCCAGCAGCCCCAACGCCGGGGGGGCCAACGTCCTGACTTTC. It is translated as CASSPNAGGANVLTF.

The rearrangement links TRBV2 to TRBJ2-3, with TRBD1 matching over 9 bases. The CDR3 is 17 residues long. Trimming took 6 bases from V and 3 from J; bases not matched to a gene: 13. Germline CDR1 and CDR2: SNHLY and FYNNEI. CDR3 coding DNA: TGTGCCAGCAGCCCACCACAGGGGGCTTCTCGGACAGATACGCAGTATTTT. Its protein is CASSPPQGASRTDTQYF.

This rearrangement joins TRBV19 to TRBJ1-5; D possibly corresponds to TRBD1 (5 bases). CDR1 LNHDA and CDR2 SQIVND come from the germline V gene (reference sequence). This CDR3 comprises 12 residues. Trimming removed 7 bases at V and 5 bases at J, with 9 bases between. CDR3 bases: TGTGCCAGTAACCGGGGGGATCAGCCCCAGCATTTT. Its translation is CASNRGDQPQHF.

This clone was observed a handful of times. The rearrangement links TRBV6-6 to TRBJ1-4, with a weak D call TRBD1 (5 bases). CDR1 is MNHNY and CDR2 is SVGAGI in the germline V gene (reference sequence). V was clipped by 2 bases and J by 8 bases, with 18 bases between them. This CDR3 comprises 16 residues. The CDR3 loop is CASSYPDRKGWEKLFF. The DNA of the CDR3 is TGTGCCAGCAGTTACCCCGACAGAAAAGGATGGGAAAAACTGTTTTTT.

This sequence joins TRBV28 and TRBJ2-7; D is possibly TRBD1 (6 bases). The germline V gene has CDR1 MDHEN and CDR2 SYDVKM. The CDR3 has 15 amino acids. V lost 1 base to trimming and J lost 3 bases, with 13 bases between them. In nucleotides, the CDR3 is TGTGCCAGCAGTTTATCAACCGGGACACTCTACGAGCAGTACTTC. Amino acid sequence: CASSLSTGTLYEQYF.

The CDR3 nucleotides read TGTCTTAGCAAGAGGACGGAGGGATCCGATACGCAGTATTTT. Its protein is CLSKRTEGSDTQYF. The V call is TRBV7-2, the J call TRBJ2-3, with D perhaps TRBD2 (6 bases). The CDR3 length is 14 residues. CDR1 is SGHTA and CDR2 is FQGNSA in the germline V gene.

This chain links TRBV20-1 with TRBJ2-7, with D perhaps matching TRBD1 (6 bases). Germline V lookup: CDR1 DFQATT, CDR2 SNEGSKA (reference sequence). V was shortened by 5 bases and J by 5 bases, with 10 bases between the two germline ends. The CDR3 runs 11 residues. CDR3 loop: CSAGRGNEQYF. In nucleotides, the CDR3 is TGCAGTGCTGGCAGGGGCAACGAGCAGTACTTC.

The chain combines TRBV6-1 with TRBJ2-7, with TRBD2 identical over 11 bases. This CDR3 contains 15 residues. CDR1 is MNHNS, CDR2 SASEGT, per germline. V lost 7 bases and J lost 2; bases outside the gene matches: 7. This CDR3 is CASTALAGVTYEQYF. As DNA, the CDR3 is TGTGCCAGCACCGCACTAGCGGGGGTAACCTACGAGCAGTACTTC.

A few counts support this clone. The chain uses TRBV6-6 and TRBJ1-1, with D possibly TRBD1 on 6 matching bases. V lost 7 bases and J lost 10, with 19 bases in between. This CDR3 has 13 amino acids. The germline V gene has CDR1 MNHNY and CDR2 SVGAGI (reference sequence). CDR3 residues: CASNGGLQPGAFF. For the CDR3, the DNA is TGTGCCAGCAATGGGGGCCTTCAACCAGGAGCTTTCTTT.

This chain links TRBV9 with TRBJ2-2, with D maybe TRBD2 (6 bases). Deletions cut 0 bases from V and 7 bases from J, with 10 bases between. Germline assignment: CDR1 SGDLS and CDR2 YYNGEE. This CDR3 comprises 14 residues. The chain's CDR3 is CASSVGQGGGELFF. In DNA form, the CDR3 reads TGTGCCAGCAGCGTAGGCCAGGGAGGCGGGGAGCTGTTTTTT.

This chain connects TRBV13 to TRBJ2-3, with D unresolved. Between the trimmed V and J ends, which lost 4 bases and 2 bases, there was a span of 16 bases. The germline V gene has CDR1 PRHDT and CDR2 FYEKMQ (reference sequence). CDR3 size: 16 residues. The CDR3: CASSSPRSRSTDTQYF. CDR3 coding DNA: TGTGCCAGCAGCTCCCCGAGGAGCAGATCCACAGATACGCAGTATTTT.

The chain recombines TRBV6-5 with TRBJ1-5; TRBD1 aligns across 8 bases. The germline gives CDR1 MNHEY, CDR2 SVGAGI. The J segment lost 9 bases and the V segment lost 5 bases, leaving 12 bases of the junction unmatched. The CDR3 is 15 residues long. The CDR3 DNA sequence: TGTGCCAGCAGTCGGACAGGGAAATTCTCTTGGCCCCAGCATTTT. Amino acids: CASSRTGKFSWPQHF.